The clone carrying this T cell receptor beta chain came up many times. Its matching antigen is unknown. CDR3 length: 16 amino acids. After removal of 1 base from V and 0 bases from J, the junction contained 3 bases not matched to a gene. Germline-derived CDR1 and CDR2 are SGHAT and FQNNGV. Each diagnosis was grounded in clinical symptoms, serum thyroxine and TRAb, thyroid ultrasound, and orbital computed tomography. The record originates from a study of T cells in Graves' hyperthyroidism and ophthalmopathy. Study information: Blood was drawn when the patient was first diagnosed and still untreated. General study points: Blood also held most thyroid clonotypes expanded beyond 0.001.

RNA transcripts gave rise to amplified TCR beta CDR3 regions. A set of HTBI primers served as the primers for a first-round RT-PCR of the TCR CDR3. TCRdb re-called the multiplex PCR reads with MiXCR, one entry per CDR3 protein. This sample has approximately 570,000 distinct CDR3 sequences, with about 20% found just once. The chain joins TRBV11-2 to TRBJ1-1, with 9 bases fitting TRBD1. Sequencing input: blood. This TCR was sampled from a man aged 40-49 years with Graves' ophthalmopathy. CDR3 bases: TGTGCCAGCAGCTTAGGGCGGACAGGGGTGAACACTGAAGCTTTCTTT. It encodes CASSLGRTGVNTEAFF.